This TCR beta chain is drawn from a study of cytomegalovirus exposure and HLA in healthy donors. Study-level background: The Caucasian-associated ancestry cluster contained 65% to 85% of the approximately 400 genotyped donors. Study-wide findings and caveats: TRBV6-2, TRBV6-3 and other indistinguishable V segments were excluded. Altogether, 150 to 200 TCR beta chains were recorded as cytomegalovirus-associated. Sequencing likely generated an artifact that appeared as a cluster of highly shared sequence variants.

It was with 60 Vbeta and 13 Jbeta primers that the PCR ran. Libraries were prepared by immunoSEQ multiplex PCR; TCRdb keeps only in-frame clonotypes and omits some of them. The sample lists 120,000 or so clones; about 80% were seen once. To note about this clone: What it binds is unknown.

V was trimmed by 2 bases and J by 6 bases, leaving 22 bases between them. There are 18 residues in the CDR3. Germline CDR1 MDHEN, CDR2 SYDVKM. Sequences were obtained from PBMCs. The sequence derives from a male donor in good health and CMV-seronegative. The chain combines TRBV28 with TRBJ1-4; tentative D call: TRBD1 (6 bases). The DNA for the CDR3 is TGTGCCAGCAGTTTAAACAGCCTCGACAGGTATGCTGATGAAAAACTGTTTTTT. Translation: CASSLNSLDRYADEKLFF. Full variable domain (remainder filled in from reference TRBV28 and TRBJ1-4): DVKVTQSSRYLVKRTGEKVFLECVQDMDHENMFWYRQDPGLGLRLIYFSYDVKMKEKGDIPEGYSVSREKKERFSLILESASTNQTSMYLCASSLNSLDRYADEKLFFGSGTQLSVL.